The rows below give T cell receptor beta chains drawn from one sample of a study of cytomegalovirus exposure and HLA in healthy donors. Assay used: immunoSEQ multiplex PCR; TCRdb lists only in-frame clones, some missing. This sample yields over 85,000 clones, of which over 60% are seen a single time; roughly 8.9% belongs to the top ten. The sequenced sample was PBMCs. These receptors came from a male donor in good health and CMV-seropositive. Both conserved end residues are part of each CDR3. The D gene is left open where the match is weak. Not every row has a clone size; where given, it reads once, few, many or a size class.

DNA,CDR3,V,D,size,J
TGTGCCAGCGGTAGCGGGAGGACAAATGAGCAGTTCTTC,CASGSGRTNEQFF,TRBV19,TRBD2,-,TRBJ2-1
TGTGCCAGCAGCCCGGACTATTCTGGGTACAATGAGCAGTTCTTC,CASSPDYSGYNEQFF,TRBV5-6,-,-,TRBJ2-1
TGCGCCAGCAGCCAAGAGGAAGATGGAGCGGGAAGCACAGATACGCAGTATTTT,CASSQEEDGAGSTDTQYF,TRBV4-3,TRBD2,once,TRBJ2-3
TGTGCCTGGAGTGACACCCCCCGGGATGGCTACACCTTC,CAWSDTPRDGYTF,TRBV30,-,-,TRBJ1-2
TGTGCCAGCAGCCAAGGCCCGAGGGCAGATACGCAGTATTTT,CASSQGPRADTQYF,TRBV14,-,few,TRBJ2-3
TGTGCCAGTAGTATAAGGACAGGTTTGACTGAAGCTTTCTTT,CASSIRTGLTEAFF,TRBV19,TRBD1,-,TRBJ1-1
TGTGCCAGCAGCTTGTCGGTCCCGGGGGATACGCAGTATTTT,CASSLSVPGDTQYF,TRBV7-2,-,once,TRBJ2-3
TGTGCCAGCAGCCAAGAGGGGGGGGGCGGTAGCACAGATACGCAGTATTTT,CASSQEGGGGSTDTQYF,TRBV4-2,-,-,TRBJ2-3
TGTGCCAGCAGTTTAAATAAGCAGTACTTC,CASSLNKQYF,TRBV28,-,-,TRBJ2-7
TGTGCCAGCAGGAGTTCAGAGGTCACAGATACGCAGTATTTT,CASRSSEVTDTQYF,TRBV2,-,-,TRBJ2-3
TGCGCCAGCAGCCTCCCTACAGGGACTGGGGCCAACGTCCTGACTTTC,CASSLPTGTGANVLTF,TRBV5-1,-,-,TRBJ2-6
TGTGCCAGCAGCGTAGTCCGGGTATATACAGATACGCAGTATTTT,CASSVVRVYTDTQYF,TRBV9,-,-,TRBJ2-3
TGTGCCAGCACCCGGGGGACTAGCGGGAGTTCCTACTCCTACGAGCAGTACTTC,CASTRGTSGSSYSYEQYF,TRBV28,TRBD2,-,TRBJ2-7
TGTGCCAGCAGTGAAGTAAGGGGACAGGGACTCGGGGAGCTGTTTTTT,CASSEVRGQGLGELFF,TRBV2,TRBD1,-,TRBJ2-2
TGTGCCAGCAGCTTAGCCAGGCTAGCCGCTGCTCGATACGAGCAGTACTTC,CASSLARLAAARYEQYF,TRBV7-8,-,once,TRBJ2-7
TGTGCCAGCAGCCTTAGGGGGCGGCTGGCGGATCGTGGCTACACCTTC,CASSLRGRLADRGYTF,TRBV7-8,TRBD1,-,TRBJ1-2
TGTGCCAGCAGCGACCGACGCGGCGGGGAGCTGTTTTTT,CASSDRRGGELFF,TRBV7-3,-,-,TRBJ2-2
TGTGCCAGCAGCACCGGACAGGGGAGACAGCCCCAGCATTTT,CASSTGQGRQPQHF,TRBV13,TRBD1,-,TRBJ1-5
TGTGCCACCGGAGACAAAAACATTCAGTACTTC,CATGDKNIQYF,TRBV15,-,-,TRBJ2-4
TGTGCCAGCAGGGCAGAAGGGGAGAACACTGAAGCTTTCTTT,CASRAEGENTEAFF,TRBV7-9,-,-,TRBJ1-1
TGCGCCAGCAGCCGACAGGGGGCGACTGGAAACACCATATATTTT,CASSRQGATGNTIYF,TRBV4-1,TRBD1,-,TRBJ1-3
TGTGCCAGTAGTACCCGGGACAGGGGCTCCGTTGAAGCTTTCTTT,CASSTRDRGSVEAFF,TRBV19,TRBD1,-,TRBJ1-1
TGTGCCAGCAGTCCACGGCTAGATTGGGATGAGCAGTTCTTC,CASSPRLDWDEQFF,TRBV28,-,-,TRBJ2-1
TGTGCCATCAGCTCGGGACAGGGGGCTGGGGAGACCCAGTACTTC,CAISSGQGAGETQYF,TRBV10-3,TRBD1,-,TRBJ2-5
TGTGCCAGTAGTATGAGGTCTGGCAATCAGCCCCAGCATTTT,CASSMRSGNQPQHF,TRBV19,-,-,TRBJ1-5
TGTGCCAGCAGCTTTCTTACAGGTACAGGTGGGGCCAACGTCCTGACTTTC,CASSFLTGTGGANVLTF,TRBV5-8,-,once,TRBJ2-6
TGTGCCAGCAGTTTAGCGCGGGCAGATACGCAGTATTTT,CASSLARADTQYF,TRBV27,-,-,TRBJ2-3
TGTGCCAGCAGTATGACAGGGGGTAAAAGCTATGGCTACACCTTC,CASSMTGGKSYGYTF,TRBV6-5,TRBD1,-,TRBJ1-2
TGTGCCAGCAGCTTGGGACCGAGGCAAGAGACCCAGTACTTC,CASSLGPRQETQYF,TRBV5-4,-,-,TRBJ2-5
TGTGCCAGCAACTCACCGAGTGAGAATTCACCCCTCCACTTT,CASNSPSENSPLHF,TRBV6-5,-,-,TRBJ1-6
TGTGCCAGCAGCGTATTCTTAATCAATGAGCAGTTCTTC,CASSVFLINEQFF,TRBV2,-,few,TRBJ2-1
TGTGCCTGGAGTGTACGCCTACATGGCTACACCTTC,CAWSVRLHGYTF,TRBV30,-,-,TRBJ1-2
TGTGCCAGCAGCCCCCCTAGATCTGTGGGACAGGGGAATGACGAGCAGTACTTC,CASSPPRSVGQGNDEQYF,TRBV28,TRBD1,few,TRBJ2-7
TGTGCCAGCAGCTTAGATCCTAGACCCGGAAACACCATATATTTT,CASSLDPRPGNTIYF,TRBV7-6,-,-,TRBJ1-3
TGTGCCAGCAGGCTCGAAAAGGGGGTAGCGGGAGGTGGCGAGCAGTTCTTC,CASRLEKGVAGGGEQFF,TRBV28,TRBD2,few,TRBJ2-1
TGTGCCAGCAGCTTCGAGCGGGGACTAGCGGTCACAGATACGCAGTATTTT,CASSFERGLAVTDTQYF,TRBV7-2,TRBD2,-,TRBJ2-3
TGTGCCAGCAGCTCTAGTGAGGCGCGAGATACGCAGTATTTT,CASSSSEARDTQYF,TRBV9,-,few,TRBJ2-3
TGTGCCAGCAGACCTGCGACAGGGGGGCACTACGAGCAGTACTTC,CASRPATGGHYEQYF,TRBV27,TRBD1,few,TRBJ2-7
TGTGCCAGCAGCCCTGGGACTAGCAATGAGCAGTTCTTC,CASSPGTSNEQFF,TRBV7-3,TRBD2,-,TRBJ2-1
TGTGCCAGCAGTGAAACCGGGTCGGACACCGGGGAGCTGTTTTTT,CASSETGSDTGELFF,TRBV2,-,-,TRBJ2-2
TGCGCCAGCAGCCCTCTAGCGGGAGGGAACGGGGAGCTGTTTTTT,CASSPLAGGNGELFF,TRBV5-1,TRBD2,-,TRBJ2-2
TGTGCCAGCAGTGGACGTTTCGGGGGCGAGCAGTACTTC,CASSGRFGGEQYF,TRBV28,-,-,TRBJ2-7
TGTGCCAGCAGGCCTAACCCGGGACAGGAAGAACATTCGAGGGAGCTGTTTTTT,CASRPNPGQEEHSRELFF,TRBV28,TRBD1,-,TRBJ2-2
TGTGCCAGCAGTTTAGGCACAGCCTATGGCTACACCTTC,CASSLGTAYGYTF,TRBV28,-,-,TRBJ1-2
TGTGCCAGTGCCCCCCTCGGGGGGGTCAATGAGCAGTTCTTC,CASAPLGGVNEQFF,TRBV19,TRBD2,-,TRBJ2-1
TGTGCCAGCAACGCCGGGACTAGCGGGAACAATGAGCAGTTCTTC,CASNAGTSGNNEQFF,TRBV2,TRBD2,-,TRBJ2-1
TGTGCCACGGGACTAGCGGAAGTCTCCTACGAGCAGTACTTC,CATGLAEVSYEQYF,TRBV10-3,TRBD2,-,TRBJ2-7
TGTGCCAGCGAAGGACAGGGGGCGCGAGGCTACACCTTC,CASEGQGARGYTF,TRBV6-6,TRBD1,-,TRBJ1-2
TGTGCCAGCAGCTTAGGTATCACAGATCGTGGCTACACCTTC,CASSLGITDRGYTF,TRBV7-2,-,-,TRBJ1-2
TGTGCCAGCAGCCTTGGGGCAGGGAATCAGCCCCAGCATTTT,CASSLGAGNQPQHF,TRBV28,-,once,TRBJ1-5
TGTGCCAGTAGTCTGCGGGAGTTAGACACAGATACGCAGTATTTT,CASSLRELDTDTQYF,TRBV19,TRBD2,-,TRBJ2-3
TGTGCCTGGAGTGGGACTAGCGGTAACTTGGGGGCCTACAATGAGCAGTTCTTC,CAWSGTSGNLGAYNEQFF,TRBV30,TRBD2,-,TRBJ2-1
TGTGCCAGCAGTTACTCGACAGGGGCGTACGAGCAGTACTTC,CASSYSTGAYEQYF,TRBV6-5,TRBD1,-,TRBJ2-7
TGCCGGAGGGAGGGGATAGGCTCTGGGGCCAACGTCCTGACTTTC,CRREGIGSGANVLTF,TRBV6-6,TRBD2,-,TRBJ2-6
TGCAGCGTTGGGCCAGGGGGTGGGGGCACAGATACGCAGTATTTT,CSVGPGGGGTDTQYF,TRBV29-1,TRBD1,once,TRBJ2-3
TGCGCCAGCAGCCAAGAAAGACCAGGGGTCTATGGCTACACCTTC,CASSQERPGVYGYTF,TRBV4-1,-,few,TRBJ1-2
TGTGCCAGCAGCTTAGACGGGAGAACCTACAATGAGCAGTTCTTC,CASSLDGRTYNEQFF,TRBV7-2,-,-,TRBJ2-1